This passage covers 3 T cell receptor beta chains from one sample sequenced in a study of blood T cell repertoires in COVID-19. Profiling relied on immunoSEQ multiplex PCR, and the TCRdb table lists in-frame clones only, not all of them. Of tens of thousands of clones detected, over 65% appear once; the ten largest clones hold about half. Input material: peripheral blood. The receptors here all came from a human donor in a cohort sampled during active COVID-19.

This clone was detected once. The chain carries TRBV7-9 and TRBJ2-3; D gene unclear. Trimming took 4 bases from V and 3 from J, leaving 14 bases between them. This CDR3 region has 15 residues. Germline V CDR1 and CDR2: SEHNR, FQNEAQ (reference sequence). CDR3 region: CASSSDHALTDTQYF. The CDR3 coding sequence is TGTGCCAGCAGCTCAGATCACGCTCTGACAGATACGCAGTATTTT.

The rearrangement links TRBV11-2 to TRBJ2-1; 11 nucleotides align to TRBD2. The V segment lost 5 bases and the J segment 8 bases; nucleotides outside the gene matches: 14. The length of the CDR3 is 17 residues. Germline V gene data show CDR1 as SGHAT and CDR2 as FQNNGV. As DNA, the CDR3 is TGTGCCAGCAGCGCCCAGCCCACTAGCGGGAGCTTGGATGAGCAGTTCTTC. This gives the protein CASSAQPTSGSLDEQFF.

The CDR3 loop reads CASRSPGQGFNYGYTF. Written as DNA, the CDR3 is TGTGCCAGCAGATCCCCCGGACAGGGATTTAACTATGGCTACACCTTC. The chain carries TRBV28 and TRBJ1-2; 8 bases match TRBD1. Germline V lookup: CDR1 MDHEN, CDR2 SYDVKM. This CDR3 contains 16 residues. V lost 6 bases, J lost 1 base, and 10 bases stayed unmatched.